The rows below give T cell receptor beta chains drawn from one sample of a study of glioma-infiltrating T cells after dendritic cell vaccination. Some clones are missing from TCRdb's copy, which holds only in-frame ones; the method was immunoSEQ multiplex PCR. The sample carries 85,000 to 100,000 clones, roughly 80% recorded once. Sequencing was performed on blood, taken after dendritic cell vaccination. All receptors derive from a human donor with glioblastoma. Each CDR3 is given with its conserved first and last residue. Each record gives: D gene, J gene, V gene, clone size, CDR3 DNA, CDR3 protein. The D gene is left open where the match is weak. Part of the rows lack a size; the others show once, few, many or a class for expanded clones.

>NA|TRBJ2-1|TRBV2|NA
TGTGCCAGCCGGCAGGGGGAGGACTACAATGAGCAGTTCTTC
CASRQGEDYNEQFF
>NA|TRBJ2-7|TRBV10-3|NA
TGTGCCATCACCACGGACAGCTACGAGCAGTACTTC
CAITTDSYEQYF
>NA|TRBJ2-7|TRBV9|NA
TGTGCCAGCAGCGCGCGAGGAGGACTAATTTCCCACGAGCAGTACTTC
CASSARGGLISHEQYF
>NA|TRBJ1-3|TRBV30|NA
TGTGCCTGGAGTGTATGGAAGGGAGTGCGGAACACCATATATTTT
CAWSVWKGVRNTIYF
>NA|TRBJ1-6|TRBV14|NA
TGTGCCAGCAGCCAATTCGGGAATTCACCCCTCCACTTT
CASSQFGNSPLHF
>TRBD1|TRBJ1-2|TRBV9|few
TGTGCCAGCAGCGTATCAGGGGGGTTTAACTATGGCTACACCTTC
CASSVSGGFNYGYTF
>TRBD1|TRBJ1-4|TRBV5-4|NA
TGTGCCAGCAGCGTGATACAGGGGGATCTGTTTTTT
CASSVIQGDLFF
>NA|TRBJ1-4|TRBV5-1|NA
TGCGCCAGCAGCTTCGGCAGGGGCCCTAATGAAAAACTGTTTTTT
CASSFGRGPNEKLFF
>TRBD1|TRBJ2-7|TRBV28|NA
TGTGCCAGCAGTGATCAGGGGGCGCGTACGTACGAGCAGTACTTC
CASSDQGARTYEQYF
>TRBD2|TRBJ2-7|TRBV10-1|NA
TGCGCCAGCAGTTCTACTAGCGGGAGCACCTACGAGCAGTACTTC
CASSSTSGSTYEQYF
>NA|TRBJ1-2|TRBV7-9|NA
TGTGCCAGCCGCCCTCGGGAGGGTAACTATGGCTACACCTTC
CASRPREGNYGYTF
>NA|TRBJ2-1|TRBV5-1|NA
TGCGCCAGCAGCTTGGACAGCTACAATGAGCAGTTCTTC
CASSLDSYNEQFF
>NA|TRBJ1-3|TRBV30|NA
TGTGCCTGGAGCCGGATGACTTCTGGAAACACCATATATTTT
CAWSRMTSGNTIYF
>NA|TRBJ2-5|TRBV6-1|NA
TGTGCCAGCAGTGAATTCCCTAGCCTGGGGAAAGAGACCCAGTACTTC
CASSEFPSLGKETQYF
>NA|TRBJ2-3|TRBV11-1|NA
TGTGCCAGCAGCTCTGGACAGATAAGCACAGATACGCAGTATTTT
CASSSGQISTDTQYF
>TRBD1|TRBJ1-5|TRBV2|NA
TGTGCCAGCACGGGACAGATAAATTATAGCAATCAGCCCCAGCATTTT
CASTGQINYSNQPQHF
>TRBD2|TRBJ2-5|TRBV5-1|NA
TGCGCCAGCAGCTCACAGCGGGGGGCCCAAGAGACCCAGTACTTC
CASSSQRGAQETQYF
>TRBD1|TRBJ1-5|TRBV19|NA
TGTGCCAGTAGTATTAGAATTCTGGCAGGGGGTTCCAGCAATCAGCCCCAGCATTTT
CASSIRILAGGSSNQPQHF
>NA|TRBJ1-2|TRBV4-1|NA
TGCGCCAGCAGCCCCAGGGCATCGAGACAGGAGTTCTATGGCTACACCTTC
CASSPRASRQEFYGYTF
>TRBD2|TRBJ2-7|TRBV6-5|NA
TGTGCCAGCAGTGCGTCACTAGCGGTCCACTACGAGCAGTACTTC
CASSASLAVHYEQYF
>TRBD2|TRBJ2-1|TRBV5-1|NA
TGCGCCAGCAGCTTGGACGCGACTAGCGTAAATGAGCAGTTCTTC
CASSLDATSVNEQFF
>NA|TRBJ1-2|TRBV10-1|few
TGCGCCACCACTACCCTCCCGTTAAGTTACTTGTCGATTGGCTACACCTTC
CATTTLPLSYLSIGYTF
>NA|TRBJ2-7|TRBV7-3|NA
TGTGCCAGCAGCTTAAAAGGGGAATTGGCCTACGAGCAGTACTTC
CASSLKGELAYEQYF
>TRBD1|TRBJ1-2|TRBV7-8|once
TGTGCCAGCAGCTTGGGAACCGGGACAGGGGGCTTCATGGGCTACACCTTC
CASSLGTGTGGFMGYTF
>TRBD1|TRBJ1-6|TRBV2|NA
TGTGCCAGCAGGGAGACAGGGAACTCCTATAATTCACCCCTCCACTTT
CASRETGNSYNSPLHF
>NA|TRBJ1-6|TRBV5-1|NA
TGCGCCAGCAGCTTGGACAGAGCGGCCCTCCACTTT
CASSLDRAALHF
>TRBD1|TRBJ1-2|TRBV23-1|NA
TGCGCCAGCAGTCAGCACAGGGGCTCTAACTATGGCTACACCTTC
CASSQHRGSNYGYTF
>TRBD1|TRBJ1-2|TRBV10-3|NA
TGTGCCATCAGTCCGGGACAGGGCTATGGCTACACCTTC
CAISPGQGYGYTF
>NA|TRBJ1-2|TRBV5-4|NA
TGTGCCAGCAGCTCCGGACCCAGCCGGGGTTATGGCTACACCTTC
CASSSGPSRGYGYTF
>NA|TRBJ1-2|TRBV25-1|NA
TGTGCCAGCAGCGAACCCGGGGGTAGCTATGGCTACACCTTC
CASSEPGGSYGYTF
>TRBD1|TRBJ2-7|TRBV28|NA
TGTGCCAGCAGTTCTCAGACAGGGTTCCAACTCTACGAGCAGTACTTC
CASSSQTGFQLYEQYF
>NA|TRBJ1-1|TRBV27|NA
TGTGCCAGCAGTTTACTCATGACAACTGAAGCTTTCTTT
CASSLLMTTEAFF
>NA|TRBJ1-1|TRBV4-2|NA
TGTGCCAGCAGCCAAGTCGGCAGGATCAACACTGAAGCTTTCTTT
CASSQVGRINTEAFF
>TRBD1|TRBJ1-2|TRBV5-1|NA
TGCGCCAGCAGCCCGCCCGGGACAGCTGTGGGCTACACCTTC
CASSPPGTAVGYTF
>NA|TRBJ2-1|TRBV19|NA
TGTGCCAGTAGTCTTCTAGCTACGCCGTACAATGAGCAGTTCTTC
CASSLLATPYNEQFF
>TRBD1|TRBJ2-1|TRBV29-1|NA
TGCAGCGTTGAAAGAAGGGACAGATACAATGAGCAGTTCTTC
CSVERRDRYNEQFF
>NA|TRBJ2-7|TRBV5-4|NA
TGTGCCAGCAGCTTGGTGGTGGGACCTAGCGACGCCTACGAGCAGTACTTC
CASSLVVGPSDAYEQYF
>NA|TRBJ1-4|TRBV6-5|NA
TGTGCCAGCAGGCCTGGCCTGCTGGCTAATGAAAAACTGTTTTTT
CASRPGLLANEKLFF